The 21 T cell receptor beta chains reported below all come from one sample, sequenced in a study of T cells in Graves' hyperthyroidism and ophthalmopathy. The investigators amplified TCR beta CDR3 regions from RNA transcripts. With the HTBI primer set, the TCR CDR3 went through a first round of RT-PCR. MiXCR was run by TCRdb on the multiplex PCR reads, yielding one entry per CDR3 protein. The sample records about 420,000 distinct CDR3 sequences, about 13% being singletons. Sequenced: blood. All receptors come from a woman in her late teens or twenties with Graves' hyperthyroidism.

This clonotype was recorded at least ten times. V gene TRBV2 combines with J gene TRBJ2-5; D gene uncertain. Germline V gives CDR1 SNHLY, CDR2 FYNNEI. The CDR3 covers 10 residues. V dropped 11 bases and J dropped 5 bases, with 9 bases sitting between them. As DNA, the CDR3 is TGTGCCTCAGCGCTGGAGACCCAGTACTTC. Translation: CASALETQYF.

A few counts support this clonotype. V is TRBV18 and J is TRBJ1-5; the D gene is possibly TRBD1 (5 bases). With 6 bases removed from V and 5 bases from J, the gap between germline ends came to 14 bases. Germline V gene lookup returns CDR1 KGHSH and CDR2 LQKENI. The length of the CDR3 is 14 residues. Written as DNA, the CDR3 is TGTGCCAGCTCCCCGGGCTGGGGGGATCAGCCCCAGCATTTT. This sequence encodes CASSPGWGDQPQHF.

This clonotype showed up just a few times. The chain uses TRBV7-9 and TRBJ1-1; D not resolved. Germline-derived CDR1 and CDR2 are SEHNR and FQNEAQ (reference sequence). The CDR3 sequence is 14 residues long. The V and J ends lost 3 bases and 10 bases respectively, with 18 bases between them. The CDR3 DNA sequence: TGTGCCAGCAGCTTTACCCGGGATGAGATCGGAGCTTTCTTT. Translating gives CASSFTRDEIGAFF.

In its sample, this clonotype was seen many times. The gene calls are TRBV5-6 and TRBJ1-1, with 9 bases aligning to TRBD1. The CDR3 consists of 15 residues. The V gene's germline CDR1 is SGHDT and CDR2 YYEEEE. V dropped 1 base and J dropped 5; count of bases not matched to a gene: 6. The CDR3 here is CASSLFPGQGTEAFF. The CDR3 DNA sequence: TGTGCCAGCAGCTTGTTCCCCGGACAGGGGACTGAAGCTTTCTTT. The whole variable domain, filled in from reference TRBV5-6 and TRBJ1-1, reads DAGVTQSPTHLIKTRGQQVTLRCSPKSGHDTVSWYQQALGQGPQFIFQYYEEEERQRGNFPDRFSGHQFPNYSSELNVNALLLGDSALYLCASSLFPGQGTEAFFGQGTRLTVV.

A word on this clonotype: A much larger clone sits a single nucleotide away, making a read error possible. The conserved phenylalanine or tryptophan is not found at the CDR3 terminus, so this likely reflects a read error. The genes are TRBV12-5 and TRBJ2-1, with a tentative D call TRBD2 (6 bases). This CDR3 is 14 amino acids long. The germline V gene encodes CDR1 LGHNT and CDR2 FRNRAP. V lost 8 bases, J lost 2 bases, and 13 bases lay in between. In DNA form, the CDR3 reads TGTGCTAGTATGCTAGCGTCTACCTACAATGAGCAGTTCCTC. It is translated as CASMLASTYNEQFL.

The DNA for the CDR3 is TGTGCCAGCAGTGAGGGACAGGGGGCAGGGGAGCAGTACTTC. Residues: CASSEGQGAGEQYF. The gene calls are TRBV28 and TRBJ2-7, with 12 bases fitting TRBD1. CDR1 and CDR2 from the germline V gene are MDHEN and SYDVKM. This CDR3 is 14 amino acids long. The V segment lost 5 bases and the J segment 7 bases; nucleotides outside the gene matches: 6.

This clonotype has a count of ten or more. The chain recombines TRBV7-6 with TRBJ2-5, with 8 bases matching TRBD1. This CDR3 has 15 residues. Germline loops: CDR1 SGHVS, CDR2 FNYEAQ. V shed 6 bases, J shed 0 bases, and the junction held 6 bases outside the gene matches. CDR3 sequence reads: CASSRAGGYQETQYF. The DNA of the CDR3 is TGTGCCAGCAGTAGAGCAGGGGGCTACCAAGAGACCCAGTACTTC.

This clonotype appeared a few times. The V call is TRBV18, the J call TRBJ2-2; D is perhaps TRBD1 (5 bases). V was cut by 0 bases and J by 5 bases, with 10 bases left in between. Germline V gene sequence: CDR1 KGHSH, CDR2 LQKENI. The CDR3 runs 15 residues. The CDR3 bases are TGTGCCAGCTCACCACCAGGGGCGAGGACCGGGGAGCTGTTTTTT. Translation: CASSPPGARTGELFF.

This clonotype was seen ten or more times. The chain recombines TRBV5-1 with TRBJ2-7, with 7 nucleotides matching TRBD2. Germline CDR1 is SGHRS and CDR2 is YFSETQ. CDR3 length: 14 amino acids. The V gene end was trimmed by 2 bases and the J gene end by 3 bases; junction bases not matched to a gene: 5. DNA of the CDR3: TGCGCCAGCAGCTTCAGCGGGACCAACTACGAGCAGTACTTC. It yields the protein CASSFSGTNYEQYF.

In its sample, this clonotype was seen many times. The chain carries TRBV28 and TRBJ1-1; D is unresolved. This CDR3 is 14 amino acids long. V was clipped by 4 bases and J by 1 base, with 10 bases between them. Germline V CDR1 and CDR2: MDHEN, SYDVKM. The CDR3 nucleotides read TGTGCCAGCAGTTCAGACACGGGGAACACTGAAGCTTTCTTT. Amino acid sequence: CASSSDTGNTEAFF.

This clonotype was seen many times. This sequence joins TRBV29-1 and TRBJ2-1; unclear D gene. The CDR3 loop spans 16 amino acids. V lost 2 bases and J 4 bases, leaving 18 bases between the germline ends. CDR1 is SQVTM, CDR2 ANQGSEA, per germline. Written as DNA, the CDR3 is TGCAGCGTTGAATTTCGGTCTAGGTCTATGTACAATGAGCAGTTCTTC. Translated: CSVEFRSRSMYNEQFF.

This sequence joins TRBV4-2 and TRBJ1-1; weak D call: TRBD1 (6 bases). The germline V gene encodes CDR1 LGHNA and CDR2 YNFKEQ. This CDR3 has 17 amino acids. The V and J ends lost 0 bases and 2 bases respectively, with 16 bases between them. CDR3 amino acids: CASSQDRPGAGNTEAFF. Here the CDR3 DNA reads TGTGCCAGCAGCCAAGATAGGCCAGGGGCCGGAAACACTGAAGCTTTCTTT.

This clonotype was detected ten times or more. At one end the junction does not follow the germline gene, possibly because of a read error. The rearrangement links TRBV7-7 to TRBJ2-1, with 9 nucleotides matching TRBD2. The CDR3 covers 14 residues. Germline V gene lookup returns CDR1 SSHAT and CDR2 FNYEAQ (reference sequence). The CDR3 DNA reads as TGTGCTAGCAGCTTAGCGGGGGCCCACAATGAGCAGTTCTTC. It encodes CASSLAGAHNEQFF. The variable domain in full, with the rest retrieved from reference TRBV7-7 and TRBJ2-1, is GAGVSQSPRYKVTKRGQDVTLRCDPISSHATLYWYQQALGQGPEFLTYFNYEAQPDKSGLPSDRFSAERPEGSISTLTIQRTEQRDSAMYRCASSLAGAHNEQFFGPGTRLTVL.

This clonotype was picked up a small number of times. The DNA for the CDR3 is TGCAGTGCATCCGGGACAGGGATTTACAATGAGCAGTTCTTC. This sequence encodes CSASGTGIYNEQFF. The chain is built from TRBV20-1 and TRBJ2-1; 9 nucleotides align to TRBD1. CDR1 and CDR2 (germline): DFQATT, SNEGSKA (reference sequence). V was pared by 6 bases and J by 4 bases, with 7 bases of the junction left unmatched. This CDR3 has 14 residues.

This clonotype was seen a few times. The DNA for the CDR3 is TGCAGTGCTAGGTCAGGGTCCGTGAACACTGAAGCTTTCTTT. This translates into CSARSGSVNTEAFF. The V call is TRBV20-1, the J call TRBJ1-1, with a tentative D call TRBD1 (5 bases). The V and J ends lost 3 bases and 0 bases respectively, with 11 bases between them. The CDR3 has 14 amino acids. Germline CDR1 reads DFQATT; CDR2 reads SNEGSKA (reference sequence).

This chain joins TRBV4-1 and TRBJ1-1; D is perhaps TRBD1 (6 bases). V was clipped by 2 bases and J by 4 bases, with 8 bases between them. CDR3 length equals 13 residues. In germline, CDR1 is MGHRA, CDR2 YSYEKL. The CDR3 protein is CASSQKGGTEAFF. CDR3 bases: TGCGCCAGCAGCCAAAAAGGGGGCACTGAAGCTTTCTTT.

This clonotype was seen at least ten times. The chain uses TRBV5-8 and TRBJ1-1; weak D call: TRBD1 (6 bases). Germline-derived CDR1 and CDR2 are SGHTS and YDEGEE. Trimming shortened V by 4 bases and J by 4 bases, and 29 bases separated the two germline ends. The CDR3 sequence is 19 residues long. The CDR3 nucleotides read TGTGCCAGCAGCCGCGTCGGAACAGGGACTGGAAAGCTGGGCACTGAAGCTTTCTTT. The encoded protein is CASSRVGTGTGKLGTEAFF.

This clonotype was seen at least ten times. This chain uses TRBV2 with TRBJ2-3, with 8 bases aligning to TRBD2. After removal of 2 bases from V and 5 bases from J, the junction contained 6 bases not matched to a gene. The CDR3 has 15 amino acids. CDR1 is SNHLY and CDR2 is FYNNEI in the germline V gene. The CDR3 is CASSENSGTVDTQYF. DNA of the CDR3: TGTGCCAGCAGTGAAAATAGCGGGACTGTAGATACGCAGTATTTT.

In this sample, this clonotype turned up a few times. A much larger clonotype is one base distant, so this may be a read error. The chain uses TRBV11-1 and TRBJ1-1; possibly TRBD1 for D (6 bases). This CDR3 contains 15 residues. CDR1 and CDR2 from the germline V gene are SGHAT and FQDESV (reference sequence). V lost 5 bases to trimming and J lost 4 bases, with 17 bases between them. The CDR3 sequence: CASSRNRVRGTEAFF. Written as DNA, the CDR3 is TGTGCCAGCAGCCGGAACAGGGTGAGGGGCACTGAAGCTTTCTTT.

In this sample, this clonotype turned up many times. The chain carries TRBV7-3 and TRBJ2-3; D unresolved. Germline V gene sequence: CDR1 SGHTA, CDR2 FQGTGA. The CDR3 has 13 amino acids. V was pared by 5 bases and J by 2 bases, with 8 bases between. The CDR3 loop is CASSTTHTDTQYF. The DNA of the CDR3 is TGTGCCAGCAGCACGACCCACACAGATACGCAGTATTTT.

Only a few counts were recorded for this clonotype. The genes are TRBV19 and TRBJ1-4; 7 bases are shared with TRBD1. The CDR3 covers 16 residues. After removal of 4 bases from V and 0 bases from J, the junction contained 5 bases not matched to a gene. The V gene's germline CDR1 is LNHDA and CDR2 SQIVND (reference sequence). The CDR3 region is CASSRVQGATNEKLFF. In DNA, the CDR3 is TGTGCCAGTAGTAGGGTCCAGGGGGCAACTAATGAAAAACTGTTTTTT.